The T cell receptor (beta chain) under discussion was sequenced for a study of glioma-infiltrating T cells. Study information: Samples included WHO grade II oligodendrogliomas or astrocytomas and initial-diagnosis grade IV glioblastomas. Sequencing aimed for about 4.5- to 11-fold coverage of about 920,000 peripheral T cells. Glioma patients had dexamethasone for six or fewer days before surgery. Overall study results and limits: Above-expected tissue-blood divergence occurred in all gliomas, most in low-grade ones.

CDR3 length: 14 amino acids. Germline V CDR1 and CDR2: DFQATT, SNEGSKA (reference sequence). Between the trimmed V and J ends, which lost 2 bases and 8 bases, there was a span of 19 bases. This clonotype was recorded once. The antigen remains unidentified. TCR alpha and beta CDR3 regions were amplified from RNA using iRepertoire nested multiplex PCR. TCRdb redid the calling of the multiplex PCR reads with MiXCR, one entry per CDR3 protein. The table records 300,000 to 450,000 distinct CDR3 sequences, 35% to 45% of them present only once. The sequencing input was glioma tissue, nonneoplastic brain tissue, or PBMCs (not recorded which). The chain joins TRBV20-1 to TRBJ2-7, with D uncertain. The receptor's source is a human donor with low-grade glioma or glioblastoma, undergoing nonglioma brain surgery, or in good health (not recorded which). This chain's CDR3 is CSARFRSSYNKQYF. The CDR3 DNA reads as TGCAGTGCTAGATTCCGTAGCTCCTACAATAAGCAGTACTTC.